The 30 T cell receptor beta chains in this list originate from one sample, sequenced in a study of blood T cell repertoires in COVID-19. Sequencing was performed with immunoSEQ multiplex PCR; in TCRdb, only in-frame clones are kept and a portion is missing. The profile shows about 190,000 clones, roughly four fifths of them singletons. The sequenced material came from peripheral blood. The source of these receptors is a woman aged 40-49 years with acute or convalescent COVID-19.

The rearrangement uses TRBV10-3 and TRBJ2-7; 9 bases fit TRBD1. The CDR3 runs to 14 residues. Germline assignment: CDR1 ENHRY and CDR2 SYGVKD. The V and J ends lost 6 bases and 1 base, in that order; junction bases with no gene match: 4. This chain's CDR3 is CAIRGTGISYEQYF. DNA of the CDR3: TGTGCCATCAGGGGGACAGGGATTTCCTACGAGCAGTACTTC.

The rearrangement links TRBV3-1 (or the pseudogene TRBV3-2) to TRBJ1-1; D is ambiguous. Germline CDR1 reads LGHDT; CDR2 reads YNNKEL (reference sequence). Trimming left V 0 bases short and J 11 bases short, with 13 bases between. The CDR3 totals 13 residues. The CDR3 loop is CASSQESVASAFF. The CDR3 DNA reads TGTGCCAGCAGCCAAGAGTCGGTAGCTTCGGCTTTCTTT.

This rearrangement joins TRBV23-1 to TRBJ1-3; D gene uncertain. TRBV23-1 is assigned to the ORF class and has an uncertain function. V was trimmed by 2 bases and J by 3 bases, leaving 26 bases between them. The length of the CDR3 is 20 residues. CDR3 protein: CASSQGPLSGIVAIGNTIYF. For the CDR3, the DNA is TGCGCCAGCAGTCAAGGCCCCCTCTCCGGGATTGTCGCCATTGGAAACACCATATATTTT.

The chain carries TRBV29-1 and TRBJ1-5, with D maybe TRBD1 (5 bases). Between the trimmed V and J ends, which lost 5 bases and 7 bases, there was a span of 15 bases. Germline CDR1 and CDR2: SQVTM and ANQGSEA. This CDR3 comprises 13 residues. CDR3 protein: CSVRNRRDQPQHF. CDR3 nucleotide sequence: TGCAGCGTTAGAAACAGGCGAGACCAGCCCCAGCATTTT.

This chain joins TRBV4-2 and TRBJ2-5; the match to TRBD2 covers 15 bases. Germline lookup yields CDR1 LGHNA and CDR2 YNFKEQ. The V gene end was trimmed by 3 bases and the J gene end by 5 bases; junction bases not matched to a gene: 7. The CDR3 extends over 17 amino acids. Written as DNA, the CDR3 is TGTGCCAGCAGCCAGGGACTAGCGGGGGGAGTGTCGGAGACCCAGTACTTC. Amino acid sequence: CASSQGLAGGVSETQYF.

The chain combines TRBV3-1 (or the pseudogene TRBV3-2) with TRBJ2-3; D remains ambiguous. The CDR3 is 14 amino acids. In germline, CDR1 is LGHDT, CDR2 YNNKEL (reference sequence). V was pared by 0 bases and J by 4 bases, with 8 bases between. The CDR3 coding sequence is TGTGCCAGCAGCCAAGATTTGGCGGCAGATACGCAGTATTTT. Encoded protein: CASSQDLAADTQYF.

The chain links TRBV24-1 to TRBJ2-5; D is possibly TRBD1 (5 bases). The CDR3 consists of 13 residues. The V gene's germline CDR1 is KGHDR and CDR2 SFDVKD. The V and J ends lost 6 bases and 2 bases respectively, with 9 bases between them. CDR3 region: CATSLAGQETQYF. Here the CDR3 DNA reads TGTGCCACCAGTCTGGCAGGGCAAGAGACCCAGTACTTC.

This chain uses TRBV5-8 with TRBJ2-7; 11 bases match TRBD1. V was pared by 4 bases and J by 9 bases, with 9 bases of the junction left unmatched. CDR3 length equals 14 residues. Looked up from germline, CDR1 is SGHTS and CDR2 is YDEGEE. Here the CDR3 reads CASSVGQGAPRQYF. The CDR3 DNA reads TGTGCCAGCAGCGTCGGACAGGGGGCCCCGCGGCAGTACTTC.

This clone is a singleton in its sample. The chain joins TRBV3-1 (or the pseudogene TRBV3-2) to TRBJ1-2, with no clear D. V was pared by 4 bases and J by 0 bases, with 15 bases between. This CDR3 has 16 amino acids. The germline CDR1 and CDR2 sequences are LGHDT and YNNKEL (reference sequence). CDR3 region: CASSPTTWVTNYGYTF. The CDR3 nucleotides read TGTGCCAGCAGCCCGACGACTTGGGTCACTAACTATGGCTACACCTTC.

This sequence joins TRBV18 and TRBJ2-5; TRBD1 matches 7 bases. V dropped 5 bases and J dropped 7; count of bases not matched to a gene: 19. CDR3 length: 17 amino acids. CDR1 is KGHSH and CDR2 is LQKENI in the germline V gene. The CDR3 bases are TGTGCCAGCTCATCAGGGTCGCCAACAGGGGCCATGTGGACCCAGTACTTC. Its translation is CASSSGSPTGAMWTQYF.

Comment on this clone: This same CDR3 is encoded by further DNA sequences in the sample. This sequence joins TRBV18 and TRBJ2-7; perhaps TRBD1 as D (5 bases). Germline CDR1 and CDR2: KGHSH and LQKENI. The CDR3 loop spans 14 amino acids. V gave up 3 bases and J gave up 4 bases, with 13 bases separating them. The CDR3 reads CASSPAGQGYEQYF. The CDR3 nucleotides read TGTGCCAGCTCACCCGCCGGGCAGGGATACGAGCAGTACTTC. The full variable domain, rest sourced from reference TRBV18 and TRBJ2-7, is NAGVMQNPRHLVRRRGQEARLRCSPMKGHSHVYWYRQLPEEGLKFMVYLQKENIIDESGMPKERFSAEFPKEGPSILRIQQVVRGDSAAYFCASSPAGQGYEQYFGPGTRLTVT.

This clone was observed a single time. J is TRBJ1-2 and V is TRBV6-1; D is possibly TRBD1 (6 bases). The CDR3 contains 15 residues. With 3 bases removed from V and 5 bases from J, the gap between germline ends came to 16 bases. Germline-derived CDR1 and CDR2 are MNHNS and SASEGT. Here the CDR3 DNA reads TGTGCCAGCAGTGATGGGGGGGGCGCAGCTTATGGCTACACCTTC. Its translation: CASSDGGGAAYGYTF.

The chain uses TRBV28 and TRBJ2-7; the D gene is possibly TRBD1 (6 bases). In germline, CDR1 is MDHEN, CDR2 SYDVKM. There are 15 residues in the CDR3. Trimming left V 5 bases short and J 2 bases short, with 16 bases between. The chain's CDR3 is CASSTATGTTYEQYF. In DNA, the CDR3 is TGTGCCAGCAGTACCGCTACAGGGACCACCTACGAGCAGTACTTC.

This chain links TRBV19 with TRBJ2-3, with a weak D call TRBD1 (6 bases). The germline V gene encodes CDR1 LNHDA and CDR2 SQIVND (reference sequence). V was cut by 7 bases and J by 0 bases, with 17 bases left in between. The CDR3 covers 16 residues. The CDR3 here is CASTSDSRTSTDTQYF. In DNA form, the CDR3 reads TGTGCCAGTACCTCGGACAGTCGAACAAGCACAGATACGCAGTATTTT. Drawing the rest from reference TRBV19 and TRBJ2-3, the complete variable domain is DGGITQSPKYLFRKEGQNVTLSCEQNLNHDAMYWYRQDPGQGLRLIYYSQIVNDFQKGDIAEGYSVSREKKESFPLTVTSAQKNPTAFYLCASTSDSRTSTDTQYFGPGTRLTVL.

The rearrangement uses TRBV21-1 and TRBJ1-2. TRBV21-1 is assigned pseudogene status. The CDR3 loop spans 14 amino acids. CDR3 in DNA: TGTGCCAGCAGCAGGGGGAGGGCCCCTGGTGGCTACACCTTC. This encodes CASSRGRAPGGYTF.

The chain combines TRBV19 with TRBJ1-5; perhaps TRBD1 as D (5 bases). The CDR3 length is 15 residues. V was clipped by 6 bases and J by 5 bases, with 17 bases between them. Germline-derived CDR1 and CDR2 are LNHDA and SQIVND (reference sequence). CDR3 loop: CASSGGQGIDQPQHF. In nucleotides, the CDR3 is TGTGCCAGTAGCGGCGGCCAGGGTATAGATCAGCCCCAGCATTTT. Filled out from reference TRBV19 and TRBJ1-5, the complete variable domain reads DGGITQSPKYLFRKEGQNVTLSCEQNLNHDAMYWYRQDPGQGLRLIYYSQIVNDFQKGDIAEGYSVSREKKESFPLTVTSAQKNPTAFYLCASSGGQGIDQPQHFGDGTRLSIL.

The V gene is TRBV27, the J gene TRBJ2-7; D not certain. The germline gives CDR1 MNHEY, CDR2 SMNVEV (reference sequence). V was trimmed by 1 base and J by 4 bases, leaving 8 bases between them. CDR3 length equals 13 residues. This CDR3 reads CASSLLGQYEQYF. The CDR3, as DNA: TGTGCCAGCAGTTTATTGGGCCAGTACGAGCAGTACTTC.

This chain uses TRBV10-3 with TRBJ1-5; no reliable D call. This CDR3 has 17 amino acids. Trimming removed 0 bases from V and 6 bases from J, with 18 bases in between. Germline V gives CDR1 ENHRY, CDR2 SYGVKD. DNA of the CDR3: TGTGCCATCAGTGAGTCGACCCTGGGAGGAACGGGTCAGCCCCAGCATTTT. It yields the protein CAISESTLGGTGQPQHF.

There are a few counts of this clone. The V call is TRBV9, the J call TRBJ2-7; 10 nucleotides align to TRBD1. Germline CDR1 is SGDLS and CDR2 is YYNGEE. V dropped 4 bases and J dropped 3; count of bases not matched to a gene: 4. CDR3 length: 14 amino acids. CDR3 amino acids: CASSKGQGNYEQYF. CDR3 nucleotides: TGTGCCAGCAGCAAGGGACAGGGGAACTACGAGCAGTACTTC.

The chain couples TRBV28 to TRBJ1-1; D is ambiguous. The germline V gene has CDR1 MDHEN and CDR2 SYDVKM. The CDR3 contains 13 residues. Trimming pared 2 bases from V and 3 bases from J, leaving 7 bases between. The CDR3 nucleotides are TGTGCCAGCAGTTTAGAGCAGGACACTGAAGCTTTCTTT. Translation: CASSLEQDTEAFF. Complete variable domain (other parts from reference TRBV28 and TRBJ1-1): DVKVTQSSRYLVKRTGEKVFLECVQDMDHENMFWYRQDPGLGLRLIYFSYDVKMKEKGDIPEGYSVSREKKERFSLILESASTNQTSMYLCASSLEQDTEAFFGQGTRLTVV.

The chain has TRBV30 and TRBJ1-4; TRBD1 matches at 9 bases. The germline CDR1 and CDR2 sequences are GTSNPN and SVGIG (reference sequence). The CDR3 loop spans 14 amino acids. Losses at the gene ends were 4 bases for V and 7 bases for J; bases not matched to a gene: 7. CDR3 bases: TGTGCCTGGAACTCCGGGACAGGGATTGAAAAACTGTTTTTT. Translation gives CAWNSGTGIEKLFF. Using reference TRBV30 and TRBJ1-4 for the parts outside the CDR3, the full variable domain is SQTIHQWPATLVQPVGSPLSLECTVEGTSNPNLYWYRQAAGRGLQLLFYSVGIGQISSEVPQNLSASRPQDRQFILSSKKLLLSDSGFYLCAWNSGTGIEKLFFGSGTQLSVL.

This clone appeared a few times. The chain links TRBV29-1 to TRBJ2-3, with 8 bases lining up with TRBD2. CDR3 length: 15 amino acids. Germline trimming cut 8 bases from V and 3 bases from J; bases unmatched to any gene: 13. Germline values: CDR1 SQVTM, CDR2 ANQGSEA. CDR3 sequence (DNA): TGCAGCTCACGTTTAGCGGGGATGGGGACAGATACGCAGTATTTT. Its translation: CSSRLAGMGTDTQYF.

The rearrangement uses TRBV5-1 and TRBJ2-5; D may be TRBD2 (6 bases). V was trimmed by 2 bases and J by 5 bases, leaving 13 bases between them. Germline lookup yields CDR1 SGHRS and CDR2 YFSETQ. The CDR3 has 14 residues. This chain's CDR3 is CASSLGGLSETQYF. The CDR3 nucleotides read TGCGCCAGCAGCTTAGGAGGGTTAAGCGAGACCCAGTACTTC.

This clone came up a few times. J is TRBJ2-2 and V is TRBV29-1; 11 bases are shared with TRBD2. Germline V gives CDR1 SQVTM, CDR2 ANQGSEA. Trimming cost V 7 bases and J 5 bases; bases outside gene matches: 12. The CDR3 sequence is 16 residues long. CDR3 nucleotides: TGCAGCGCCATAACTAGCGGGAGCGTCCTGACCGGGGAGCTGTTTTTT. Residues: CSAITSGSVLTGELFF.

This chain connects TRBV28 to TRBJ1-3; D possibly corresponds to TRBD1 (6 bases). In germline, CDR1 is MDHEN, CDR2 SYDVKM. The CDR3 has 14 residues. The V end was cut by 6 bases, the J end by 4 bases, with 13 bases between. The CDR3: CASSDTGYGNTIYF. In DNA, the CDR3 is TGTGCCAGCAGCGACACAGGGTACGGAAACACCATATATTTT.

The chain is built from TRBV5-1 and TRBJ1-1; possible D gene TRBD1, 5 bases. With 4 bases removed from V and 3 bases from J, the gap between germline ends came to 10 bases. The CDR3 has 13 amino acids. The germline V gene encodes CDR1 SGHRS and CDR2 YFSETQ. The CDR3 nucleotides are TGCGCCAGCAGCAGCCAGGGTTACACTGAAGCTTTCTTT. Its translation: CASSSQGYTEAFF. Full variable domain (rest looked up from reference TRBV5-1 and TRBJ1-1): KAGVTQTPRYLIKTRGQQVTLSCSPISGHRSVSWYQQTPGQGLQFLFEYFSETQRNKGNFPGRFSGRQFSNSRSEMNVSTLELGDSALYLCASSSQGYTEAFFGQGTRLTVV.

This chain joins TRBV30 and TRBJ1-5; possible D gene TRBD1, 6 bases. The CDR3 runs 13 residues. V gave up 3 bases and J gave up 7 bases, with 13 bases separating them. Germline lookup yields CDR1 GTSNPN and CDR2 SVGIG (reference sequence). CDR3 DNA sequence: TGTGCCTGGAGCTTCAGGGGTAACCAGCCCCAGCATTTT. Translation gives CAWSFRGNQPQHF.

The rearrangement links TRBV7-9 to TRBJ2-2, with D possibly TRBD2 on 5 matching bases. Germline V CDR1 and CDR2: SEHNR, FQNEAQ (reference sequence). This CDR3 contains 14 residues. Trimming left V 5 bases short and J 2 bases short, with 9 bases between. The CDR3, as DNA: TGTGCCAGCAGCGCCGGGATTAACACCGGGGAGCTGTTTTTT. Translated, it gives CASSAGINTGELFF.

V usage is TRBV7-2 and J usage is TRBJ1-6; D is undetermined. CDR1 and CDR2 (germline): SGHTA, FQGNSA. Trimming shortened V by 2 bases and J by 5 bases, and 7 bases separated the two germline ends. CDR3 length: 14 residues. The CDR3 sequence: CASSLQSDNSPLHF. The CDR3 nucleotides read TGTGCCAGCAGCTTACAGTCAGATAATTCACCCCTCCACTTT.

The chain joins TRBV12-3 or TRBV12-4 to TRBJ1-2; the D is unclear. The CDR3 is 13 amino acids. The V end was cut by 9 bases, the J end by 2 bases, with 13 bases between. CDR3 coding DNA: TGTGCCAGTAGTGCGGCCCAGAACTATGGCTACACCTTC. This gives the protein CASSAAQNYGYTF.